The rows below give T cell receptor beta chains drawn from one sample of a study of CD8 T cells in Susac syndrome. TCRdb reprocessed the immunoSEQ multiplex PCR reads via MiXCR and lists one record per CDR3 protein. The data hold about 190,000 distinct CDR3 sequences, with 90% to 95% observed a single time. Material: CD4+ T cells from PBMCs. The receptors come from a human donor with Susac syndrome. Both conserved end residues are part of each CDR3. D genes are given only for firm matches. Rows give clone size only sometimes, using once, few, many, or a class for an expanded clone.

cdr3_length	j_call	clone_size	d_call	v_call	cdr3_nt	cdr3_aa
15	TRBJ1-1	-	-	TRBV20-1	TGCAGTGCTGTGCTTCCTTCAGACATGAACACTGAAGCTTTCTTT	CSAVLPSDMNTEAFF
15	TRBJ1-2	-	-	TRBV7-9	TGTGCCAGCAGCTTAGCCATGGCGGTGAACTATGGCTACACCTTC	CASSLAMAVNYGYTF
16	TRBJ1-2	-	-	TRBV7-6	TGTGCCAGCAGCTTAACCGCCGGACACCTCACGACTGGCTACACCTTC	CASSLTAGHLTTGYTF
14	TRBJ2-1	-	-	TRBV7-9	TGTGCCAGCAGCTTGTCTTTTTCCTACAATGAGCAGTTCTTC	CASSLSFSYNEQFF
14	TRBJ2-5	-	-	TRBV28	TGTGCCAGCAGTTTTTACCAGGCACTTGAGACCCAGTACTTC	CASSFYQALETQYF
16	TRBJ2-1	-	-	TRBV6-2/TRBV6-3	TGTGCCAGCAGTTACTCGGGCGGGGTACGGATCAATGAGCAGTTCTTC	CASSYSGGVRINEQFF
17	TRBJ2-1	once	TRBD2	TRBV15	TGTGCCACCAGCAGAGATTGGGGTAGCGGGGGGGCCAAGATAGAGTTCTTC	CATSRDWGSGGAKIEFF
15	TRBJ1-5	-	-	TRBV19	TGTGCCAGTAGTATAGATCAAGGATTCGGCCAGCCCCAGCATTTT	CASSIDQGFGQPQHF
13	TRBJ2-7	-	TRBD1	TRBV27	TGTGCCAGCAGTTTCAACAGGGGCTACGAGCAGTACTTC	CASSFNRGYEQYF
13	TRBJ1-4	once	TRBD1	TRBV5-6	TGTGCCAGCAGCTTGGTACAGGGGGAAAAACTGTTTTTT	CASSLVQGEKLFF
14	TRBJ2-1	-	-	TRBV20-1	TGCAGTGCCCCGATCGAGGGGCGCTACAATGAGCAGTTCTTC	CSAPIEGRYNEQFF
16	TRBJ2-5	-	TRBD1	TRBV20-1	TGCAGTGCTAGCCGGGGGTGGGACAGGGGGCCGGAGACCCAGTACTTC	CSASRGWDRGPETQYF
15	TRBJ2-7	-	TRBD1	TRBV6-5	TGTGCCAGCAGTCACACCGTCCCGGGACAGGGAAAGCAGTACTTC	CASSHTVPGQGKQYF
16	TRBJ2-1	-	TRBD2	TRBV5-1	TGCGCCAGCAGCTTGGGTAGGACTAGCGGTAACAATGAGCAGTTCTTC	CASSLGRTSGNNEQFF
16	TRBJ1-4	-	-	TRBV19	TGTGCCAGTAGTTCAGGGGAAATGGTCGGGAATGAAAAACTGTTTTTT	CASSSGEMVGNEKLFF
12	TRBJ2-1	-	-	TRBV6-1	TGTGCCAGCAGTAGAAATTACAATGAGCAGTTCTTC	CASSRNYNEQFF
14	TRBJ1-6	-	-	TRBV2	TGTGCCAGCAACACCGAGGGGGAAGATTCACCCCTCCACTTT	CASNTEGEDSPLHF
13	TRBJ1-2	-	-	TRBV30	TGTGCCTGGCTGAGTAGATCTAACTATGGCTACACCTTC	CAWLSRSNYGYTF
13	TRBJ1-1	-	-	TRBV6-1	TGTGCCAGCAGTGAGGAGAGGAACACTGAAGCTTTCTTT	CASSEERNTEAFF
15	TRBJ1-1	-	-	TRBV9	TGTGCCAGCAGCGTAGCTCCAGGGCCGGGGACTGAAGCTTTCTTT	CASSVAPGPGTEAFF
17	TRBJ2-3	-	-	TRBV5-1	TGCGCCAGCAGCTACCACCTACGGCGGGCTAGCACAGATACGCAGTATTTT	CASSYHLRRASTDTQYF
15	TRBJ1-4	-	-	TRBV27	TGTGCCAGCAGTTTCGCGAGCTTAGGGGGAGAAAAACTGTTTTTT	CASSFASLGGEKLFF
17	TRBJ2-7	-	-	TRBV7-8	TGTGCCAGCAGCTCACGTACCTCTGGGACATATTTCTACGAGCAGTACTTC	CASSSRTSGTYFYEQYF
18	TRBJ2-2	-	TRBD2	TRBV7-9	TGTGCCAGCAGCGACATCTGGACTAGCGGGGTGAACACCGGGGAGCTGTTTTTT	CASSDIWTSGVNTGELFF
14	TRBJ2-7	-	-	TRBV3-1	TGTGCCAGCAGCCCTATCATAGGACCCTACGAGCAGTACTTC	CASSPIIGPYEQYF
13	TRBJ2-2	-	-	TRBV7-9	TGTGCCAGCAGCTTACGGAGCACCGGGGAGCTGTTTTTT	CASSLRSTGELFF
15	TRBJ1-1	-	-	TRBV10-3	TGTGCCATCAGTAAGGGACCTACTCTTGGAACTGAAGCTTTCTTT	CAISKGPTLGTEAFF
14	TRBJ1-1	-	-	TRBV7-9	TGTGCCAGCAGCGGGCAGGGACCGAACACTGAAGCTTTCTTT	CASSGQGPNTEAFF
16	TRBJ2-7	few	TRBD2	TRBV20-1	TGCAGTGCTAGCGAGCCATCTAGCGGGAGGCTCGGGGAGCAGTACTTC	CSASEPSSGRLGEQYF
15	TRBJ2-1	-	TRBD2	TRBV27	TGTGCCAGCAGCCACACCGGGACTAGCACCTCTGAGCAGTTCTTC	CASSHTGTSTSEQFF
13	TRBJ2-2	-	-	TRBV30	TGTGCCTGGAGAGGTGGGGGGTTCGGGGAGCTGTTTTTT	CAWRGGGFGELFF